A selection of T cell receptor delta chains follows, all from one sample in a study of gamma-delta T cells after stem cell transplantation. TCRdb reanalysed the RT-PCR reads with CATT. The top ten clones hold 10% to 13% of a sample with 11,000 or so delta-chain clones, over 1% of them seen once. Source material: gamma-delta T cells. The receptors stem from a human donor. It is not recorded whose cells these are; they may come from a transplant donor. Each CDR3 is given with its conserved first and last residue. D genes are given only for firm matches. Size tells how often a clone was seen (once, few, many) or the class of an expanded clone, and some rows leave it out.

DNA	CDR3	size	D	J	V
TGTGCCTGTGACACCGTAAGTCCGGGTACTGGGACCGATAAACTCATCTTT	CACDTVSPGTGTDKLIF	large	NA	TRDJ1	TRDV2
TGTGCCTGTGACTCTGTACTGGGGGATACGCGGACTGCCACCGATAAACTCATCTTT	CACDSVLGDTRTATDKLIF	NA	TRDD3	TRDJ1	TRDV2
TGTGCCTGTGACCCAGTACTGGGGGATACGCGGGCCTCCGATAAACTCATCTTT	CACDPVLGDTRASDKLIF	many	TRDD3	TRDJ1	TRDV2
TGTGCCTGTGACGTACTGGGGGCTACCTACACCGATAAACTCATCTTT	CACDVLGATYTDKLIF	few	TRDD3	TRDJ1	TRDV2
TGTGCCTGTGACACTCATCTGGGGGATACTGACGGCACCGATAAACTCATCTTT	CACDTHLGDTDGTDKLIF	NA	TRDD3	TRDJ1	TRDV2
TGTGCCTGTGACCCTATACTGGGGGCCTGGGACACCCGACAGATGTTTTTC	CACDPILGAWDTRQMFF	NA	TRDD3	TRDJ3	TRDV2
TGTGCCTGTGACCCGCTTCTGGGGGATACCCCCGAGTACACCGATAAACTCATCTTT	CACDPLLGDTPEYTDKLIF	NA	TRDD3	TRDJ1	TRDV2
TGTGCCTGTGACCCGATAGCGACTGGGGGATACCTGTACACCGATAAACTCATCTTC	CACDPIATGGYLYTDKLIF	NA	TRDD3	TRDJ1	TRDV2
TGTGCCTGTGATAGGCTGGGGGATACGCGGACTGCCACCGATAAACTCATCTTT	CACDRLGDTRTATDKLIF	few	TRDD3	TRDJ1	TRDV2
TGTGCCCGTGACAGACTGGGGGGCGAGGAGTACACCGATAAACTCATCTTT	CARDRLGGEEYTDKLIF	NA	TRDD3	TRDJ1	TRDV2
TGTGCCTGTGACTCGACAGTACTGGGGGATACTCCCTCCTGGGACACCCGACAGATGTTTTTC	CACDSTVLGDTPSWDTRQMFF	few	TRDD3	TRDJ3	TRDV2
TGTGCCTGTGACACTCTTCTGGGGGATACTAACCCCGATAAACTCATCTTT	CACDTLLGDTNPDKLIF	medium-sized	TRDD3	TRDJ1	TRDV2
TGTGCCTGTGACACCGTAGGACTGGGGGTCTCAGATAAACTCATCTTT	CACDTVGLGVSDKLIF	medium-sized	TRDD3	TRDJ1	TRDV2
TGTGCCTGTGACACCGTCGGGGATAGGAGGAACACCGATAAACTCATCTTT	CACDTVGDRRNTDKLIF	NA	TRDD3	TRDJ1	TRDV2
TGTGCCTGTGACACCATGCGGACTTCCTACGTCGGGGATACGGAAACCGATAAACTCATCTTT	CACDTMRTSYVGDTETDKLIF	many	NA	TRDJ1	TRDV2
TGTGCCTGTGACACCGTGGGGGCTCCTTACACCGATAAACTCATCTTT	CACDTVGAPYTDKLIF	large	NA	TRDJ1	TRDV2
TGTGCCTGTGACGCACCCCCGACCGGTACTGGGGGATACGCCGGGTCCTGGGACACCCGACAGATGTTTTTC	CACDAPPTGTGGYAGSWDTRQMFF	NA	TRDD3	TRDJ3	TRDV2
TGTGCCTGTGACCGACTGGGGGATTCCGATAAACTCATCTTT	CACDRLGDSDKLIF	few	TRDD3	TRDJ1	TRDV2